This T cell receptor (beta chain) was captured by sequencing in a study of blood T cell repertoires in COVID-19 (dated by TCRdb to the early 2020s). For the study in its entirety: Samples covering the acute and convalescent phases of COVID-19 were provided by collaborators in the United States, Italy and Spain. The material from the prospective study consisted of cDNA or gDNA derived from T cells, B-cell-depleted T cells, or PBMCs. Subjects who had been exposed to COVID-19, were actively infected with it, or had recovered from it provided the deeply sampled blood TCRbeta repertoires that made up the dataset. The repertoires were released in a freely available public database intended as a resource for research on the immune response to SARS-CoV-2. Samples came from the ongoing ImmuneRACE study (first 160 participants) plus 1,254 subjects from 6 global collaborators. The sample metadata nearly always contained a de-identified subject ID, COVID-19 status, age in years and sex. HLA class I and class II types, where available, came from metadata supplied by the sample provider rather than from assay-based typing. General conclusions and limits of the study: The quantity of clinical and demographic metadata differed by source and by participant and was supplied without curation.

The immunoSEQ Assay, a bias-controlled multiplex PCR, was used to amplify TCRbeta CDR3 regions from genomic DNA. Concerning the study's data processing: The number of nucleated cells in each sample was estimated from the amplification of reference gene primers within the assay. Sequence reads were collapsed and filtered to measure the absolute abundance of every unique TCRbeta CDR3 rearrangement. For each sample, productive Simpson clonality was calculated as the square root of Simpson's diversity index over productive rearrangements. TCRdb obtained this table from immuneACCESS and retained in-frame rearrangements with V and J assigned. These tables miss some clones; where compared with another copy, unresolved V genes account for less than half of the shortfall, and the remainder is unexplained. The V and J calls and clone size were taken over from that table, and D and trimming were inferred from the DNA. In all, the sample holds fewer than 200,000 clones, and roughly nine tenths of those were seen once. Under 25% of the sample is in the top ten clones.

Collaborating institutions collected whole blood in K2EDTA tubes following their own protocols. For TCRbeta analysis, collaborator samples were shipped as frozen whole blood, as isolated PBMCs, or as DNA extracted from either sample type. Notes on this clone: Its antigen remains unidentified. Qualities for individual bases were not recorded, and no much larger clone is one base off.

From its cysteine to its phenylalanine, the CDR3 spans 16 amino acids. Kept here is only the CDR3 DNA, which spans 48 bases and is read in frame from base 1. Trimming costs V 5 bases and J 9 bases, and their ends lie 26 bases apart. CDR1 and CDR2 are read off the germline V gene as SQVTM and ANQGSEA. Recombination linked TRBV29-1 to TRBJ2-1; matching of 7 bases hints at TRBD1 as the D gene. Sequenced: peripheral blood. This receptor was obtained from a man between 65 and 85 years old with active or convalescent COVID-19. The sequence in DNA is TGCAGCGTTCACCCGGGGGACAGTGGGAGGACAGGTGAGCAGTTCTTC. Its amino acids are CSVHPGDSGRTGEQFF.